These 21 T cell receptor beta chains were sequenced from one sample in a study of T-cell reconstitution after alpha-beta-depleted transplantation in children. This sample's TCRbeta library carried unique molecular identifier barcodes. TCRdb called the PCR reads again in MiXCR, with one record for every CDR3 protein. The sample records about 440,000 distinct CDR3 sequences, approximately 41% being singletons. The sequences come from PBMCs, collected before TCRalphabeta/CD19-depleted stem cell transplant. The receptors derive from a girl aged 2 to 10 with aplastic anemia, due to receive a stem cell transplant.

The rearrangement uses TRBV6-6 and TRBJ2-6; tentatively, D is TRBD1 or TRBD2 (5 bases each). Germline CDR1 MNHNY, CDR2 SVGAGI (reference sequence). Trimming left V 10 bases short and J 0 bases short, with 7 bases between. The CDR3 covers 13 residues. The CDR3 here is CAMGTSGANVLTF. The CDR3 bases are TGTGCCATGGGGACCTCTGGGGCCAACGTCCTGACTTTC.

The rearrangement links TRBV19 to TRBJ1-3, with D uncertain. The CDR3 extends over 14 amino acids. Trimming left V 7 bases short and J 0 bases short, with 10 bases between. CDR1 and CDR2 (germline): LNHDA, SQIVND (reference sequence). CDR3 sequence: CASTETASGNTIYF. CDR3 DNA sequence: TGTGCCAGTACAGAGACGGCCTCTGGAAACACCATATATTTT.

In its sample, this clonotype was seen many times. The rearrangement links TRBV5-1 to TRBJ2-7, with 7 bases identical to TRBD1. The germline V gene has CDR1 SGHRS and CDR2 YFSETQ. V lost 0 bases, J lost 7 bases, and 13 bases stayed unmatched. The CDR3 is made up of 16 amino acids. CDR3 sequence (DNA): TGCGCCAGCAGCTTGGGATCGACAGGGACAATTCGAGAGCAGTACTTC. Protein sequence: CASSLGSTGTIREQYF.

This rearrangement joins TRBV5-1 to TRBJ2-1, with D possibly TRBD1 on 5 matching bases. Trimming removed 4 bases from V and 6 bases from J, with 17 bases in between. Germline loops: CDR1 SGHRS, CDR2 YFSETQ. The length of the CDR3 is 15 residues. The CDR3 DNA follows: TGCGCCAGCAGCGAGATCCAGGGTACAGGCAATGAGCAGTTCTTC. Its translation: CASSEIQGTGNEQFF.

This rearrangement joins TRBV24-1 to TRBJ1-5; 8 positions agree with TRBD1. The trim removed 3 bases at V and 0 bases at J, leaving 12 bases unmatched. Germline V gene sequence: CDR1 KGHDR, CDR2 SFDVKD. The CDR3 is 19 residues long. The CDR3 DNA follows: TGTGCCACCAGTGATCCCCAGGGGGCAGTACGATATAGCAATCAGCCCCAGCATTTT. Its translation: CATSDPQGAVRYSNQPQHF.

This clonotype was picked up many times. The chain combines TRBV20-1 with TRBJ1-3; TRBD1 agrees at 7 bases. Trimming at V came to 3 bases and at J to 3 bases, leaving 2 bases not matched to a gene. The CDR3 covers 13 residues. Germline CDR1 and CDR2: DFQATT and SNEGSKA (reference sequence). In nucleotides, the CDR3 is TGCAGTGCTAGTAGGGGGCGTGGAAACACCATATATTTT. As protein: CSASRGRGNTIYF.

V and J are TRBV27 and TRBJ2-1; 8 bases map to TRBD2. Germline CDR1 MNHEY, CDR2 SMNVEV (reference sequence). V gave up 2 bases and J gave up 8 bases; unmatched junction bases: 5. This CDR3 is built from 14 residues. CDR3: CASSLRGGKDEQFF. CDR3 in DNA: TGTGCCAGCAGTTTACGGGGGGGTAAGGATGAGCAGTTCTTC.

The rearrangement links TRBV5-6 to TRBJ2-7; possible D gene TRBD1, 5 bases. This CDR3 is 14 amino acids long. The germline V gene has CDR1 SGHDT and CDR2 YYEEEE. V was trimmed by 1 base and J by 2 bases, leaving 10 bases between them. The DNA of the CDR3 is TGTGCCAGCAGCTTGAAGGGGCCTCCCTACGAGCAGTACTTC. It is translated as CASSLKGPPYEQYF.

This clonotype was counted a single time. At one of its ends the junction is not consistent with the germline gene, which may arise from a read error. The gene calls are TRBV14 and TRBJ2-5; D may correspond to TRBD1 or TRBD2 (5 bases each). CDR3 length: 15 amino acids. Germline values: CDR1 SGHDN, CDR2 FVKESK. The CDR3: CASSHYYRRGETQSF. The CDR3 DNA reads TGTGCCAGCAGCCATTATTACCGTAGGGGAGAGACCCAGTCCTTC.

This clonotype has at least ten counts. The V gene is TRBV7-2, the J gene TRBJ2-3; perhaps TRBD1 as D (6 bases). This CDR3 spans 14 amino acids. V lost 3 bases and J 2 bases, leaving 9 bases between the germline ends. Germline CDR1 SGHTA, CDR2 FQGNSA. CDR3 bases: TGTGCCAGCAGCTTCAGGACAGACACAGATACGCAGTATTTT. It is translated as CASSFRTDTDTQYF.

The rearrangement joins TRBV27 to TRBJ2-7; possible D gene TRBD2, 6 bases. There are 15 residues in the CDR3. V lost 4 bases to trimming and J lost 4 bases, with 17 bases between them. Looked up from germline, CDR1 is MNHEY and CDR2 is SMNVEV (reference sequence). The CDR3 bases are TGTGCCAGCAGTTGGGCGGGGAGCCCTGGTTACGAGCAGTACTTC. Translated, it gives CASSWAGSPGYEQYF.

This chain joins TRBV7-3 and TRBJ2-7; the match to TRBD2 covers 10 bases. The CDR3 sequence is 15 residues long. V trimming: 1 base; J trimming: 1 base; junction bases outside the gene matches: 1. Per germline, CDR1 SGHTA and CDR2 FQGTGA. The CDR3 DNA reads TGTGCCAGCAGCTTAATAGCGGGGGGTTCCTACGAGCAGTACTTC. This translates into CASSLIAGGSYEQYF.

The chain combines TRBV20-1 with TRBJ2-5; D is possibly TRBD2 (6 bases). The CDR3 totals 15 residues. Deletions cut 3 bases from V and 2 bases from J, with 16 bases between. CDR1 is DFQATT and CDR2 is SNEGSKA in the germline V gene (reference sequence). The CDR3 DNA sequence: TGCAGTGCTAGCCGGGGGACGCCGTTTCAAGAGACCCAGTACTTC. Translated, it gives CSASRGTPFQETQYF.

This clonotype was picked up a small number of times. The V call is TRBV25-1, the J call TRBJ2-1, with 7 bases fitting TRBD2. Trimming at V came to 6 bases and at J to 5 bases, leaving 4 bases not matched to a gene. Germline V gene lookup returns CDR1 MGHDK and CDR2 SYGVNS. The CDR3 runs 13 residues. The CDR3 DNA follows: TGTGCCAGCAGATCGAGCGGGAACAATGAGCAGTTCTTC. Amino acid sequence: CASRSSGNNEQFF.

This chain joins TRBV21-1 and TRBJ2-7; the table gives TRBD1 as D, unverified against the DNA. TRBV21-1 is a known pseudogene. This CDR3 is built from 18 residues. The CDR3 protein is CASSSPGRGTGGNHEQYF. The CDR3 nucleotides are TGTGCCAGCAGCAGCCCCGGTAGGGGGACAGGGGGTAACCACGAGCAGTACTTC.

This clonotype was found many times. This chain connects TRBV9 to TRBJ2-3; 9 nucleotides agree with TRBD2. This CDR3 comprises 17 residues. The germline gives CDR1 SGDLS, CDR2 YYNGEE. The ends lost 4 bases at V and 3 bases at J; junction bases unmatched: 12. The CDR3 nucleotides read TGTGCCAGCAGCCCCCGACTTAGCGGGAGAAGTACAGATACGCAGTATTTT. This encodes CASSPRLSGRSTDTQYF.

This clonotype occurred a few times. The chain uses TRBV18 and TRBJ2-5; no reliable D call. Per the germline V gene, CDR1 is KGHSH and CDR2 is LQKENI. The length of the CDR3 is 13 residues. Deletions cut 3 bases from V and 0 bases from J, with 5 bases between. The CDR3 nucleotides read TGTGCCAGCTCACCCCGGTACCAAGAGACCCAGTACTTC. Its protein product is CASSPRYQETQYF.

This clonotype was observed a handful of times. This sequence joins TRBV6-2 or TRBV6-3 and TRBJ2-1; 10 bases are a match to TRBD2. Germline V lookup: CDR1 MNHEY, CDR2 SVGEGT. V lost 6 bases to trimming and J lost 8 bases; unmatched junction nucleotides: 10. This CDR3 is built from 15 residues. The CDR3 protein is CASRLREREGDEQFF. The DNA for the CDR3 is TGTGCCAGCAGACTGAGAGAGCGGGAGGGGGATGAGCAGTTCTTC.

This chain links TRBV5-1 with TRBJ2-7, with 10 positions matching TRBD1. Trimming cost V 3 bases and J 6 bases; bases outside gene matches: 6. The CDR3 spans 14 residues. The V gene's germline CDR1 is SGHRS and CDR2 YFSETQ. The CDR3 DNA reads TGCGCCAGCAGCTCCGGGACAGGGGTAACCGAGCAGTACTTC. Its protein product is CASSSGTGVTEQYF. Drawing the rest from reference TRBV5-1 and TRBJ2-7, the complete variable domain is KAGVTQTPRYLIKTRGQQVTLSCSPISGHRSVSWYQQTPGQGLQFLFEYFSETQRNKGNFPGRFSGRQFSNSRSEMNVSTLELGDSALYLCASSSGTGVTEQYFGPGTRLTVT.

This rearrangement joins TRBV5-1 to TRBJ2-7; D is unclear. CDR1 is SGHRS and CDR2 is YFSETQ in the germline V gene. V was shortened by 1 base and J by 2 bases, with 7 bases between the two germline ends. There are 13 residues in the CDR3. The CDR3 protein is CASSLTHTYEQYF. As DNA, the CDR3 is TGCGCCAGCAGCTTGACGCATACCTACGAGCAGTACTTC.

The V and J genes are TRBV27 and TRBJ1-4, with D unclear. CDR1 MNHEY and CDR2 SMNVEV come from the germline V gene (reference sequence). The CDR3 contains 14 residues. With 5 bases removed from V and 3 bases from J, the gap between germline ends came to 10 bases. Here the CDR3 DNA reads TGTGCCAGCAGTAGGCCCGGGGCTAATGAAAAACTGTTTTTT. Translating gives CASSRPGANEKLFF. Based on the CDR3 plus reference TRBV27 and TRBJ1-4, the full variable domain is EAQVTQNPRYLITVTGKKLTVTCSQNMNHEYMSWYRQDPGLGLRQIYYSMNVEVTDKGDVPEGYKVSRKEKRNFPLILESPSPNQTSLYFCASSRPGANEKLFFGSGTQLSVL.